This entry is about one T cell receptor beta chain. The antigen remains unidentified. The table came from immunoSEQ multiplex PCR; TCRdb's copy has only in-frame clones and leaves some out. This table holds roughly 76,000 clones, approximately 74% found once. CDR1 is SGHTA and CDR2 is FQGNSA in the germline V gene. The V segment lost 3 bases and the J segment 8 bases; nucleotides outside the gene matches: 4. This CDR3 comprises 14 residues. The sample is drawn from a study of vaccination effects on CD4 cells after COVID-19. General study findings and limits: Healthy vaccine recipients' vaccine-induced clones were almost all SARS-CoV-2 mono-reactive.

Viral peptide pool expansion of antigen-specific CD4+ T cells preceded sequencing in the ViraFEST assay. Scientists isolated CD4+ T cells after a roughly 10-day culture period ended. According to the study, vaccine recipients showed no prior SARS-CoV-2 infection and negative nucleocapsid antibodies. The chain links TRBV7-2 to TRBJ1-6; 7 nucleotides align to TRBD1. The specimen comprised CD4+ T cells from PBMCs cultured with HCoV-229E spike peptides, sampled before COVID-19 vaccination. This TCR derives from a human donor who received a COVID-19 vaccine. The CDR3 nucleotides read TGTGCCAGCAGCTTCAGGGGGATCGATTCACCCCTCCACTTT. This translates into CASSFRGIDSPLHF.